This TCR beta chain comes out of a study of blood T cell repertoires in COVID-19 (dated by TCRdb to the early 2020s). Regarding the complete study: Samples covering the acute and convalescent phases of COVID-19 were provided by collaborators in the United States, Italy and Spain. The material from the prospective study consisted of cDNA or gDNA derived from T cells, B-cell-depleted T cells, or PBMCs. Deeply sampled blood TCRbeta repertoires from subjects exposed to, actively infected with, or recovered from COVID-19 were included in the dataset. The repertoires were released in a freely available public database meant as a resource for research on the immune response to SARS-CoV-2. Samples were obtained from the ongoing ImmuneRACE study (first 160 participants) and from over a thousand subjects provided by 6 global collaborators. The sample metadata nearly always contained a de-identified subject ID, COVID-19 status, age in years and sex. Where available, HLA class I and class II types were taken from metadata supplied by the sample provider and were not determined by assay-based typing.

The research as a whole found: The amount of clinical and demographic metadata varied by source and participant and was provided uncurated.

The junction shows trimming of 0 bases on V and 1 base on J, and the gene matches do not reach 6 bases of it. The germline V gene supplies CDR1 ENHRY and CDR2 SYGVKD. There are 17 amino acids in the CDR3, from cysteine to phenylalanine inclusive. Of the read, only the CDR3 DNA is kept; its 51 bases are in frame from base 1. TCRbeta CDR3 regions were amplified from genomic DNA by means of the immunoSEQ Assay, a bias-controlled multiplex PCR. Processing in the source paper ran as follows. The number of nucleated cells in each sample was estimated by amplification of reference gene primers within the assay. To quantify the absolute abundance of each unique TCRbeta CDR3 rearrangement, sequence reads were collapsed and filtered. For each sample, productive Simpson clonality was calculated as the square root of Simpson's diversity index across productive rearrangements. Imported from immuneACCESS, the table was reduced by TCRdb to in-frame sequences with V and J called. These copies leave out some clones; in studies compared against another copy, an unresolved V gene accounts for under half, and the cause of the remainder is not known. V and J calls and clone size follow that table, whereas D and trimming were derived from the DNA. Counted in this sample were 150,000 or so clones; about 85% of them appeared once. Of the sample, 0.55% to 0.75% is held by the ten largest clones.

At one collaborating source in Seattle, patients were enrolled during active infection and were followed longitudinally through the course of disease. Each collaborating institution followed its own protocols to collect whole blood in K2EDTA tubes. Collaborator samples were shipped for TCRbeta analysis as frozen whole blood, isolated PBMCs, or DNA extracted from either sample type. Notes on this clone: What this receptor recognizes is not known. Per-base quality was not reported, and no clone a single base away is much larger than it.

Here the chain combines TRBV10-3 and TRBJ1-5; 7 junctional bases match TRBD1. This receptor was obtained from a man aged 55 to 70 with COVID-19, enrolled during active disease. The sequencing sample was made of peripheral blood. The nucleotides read TGTGCCATCAGTGAGTCCGGAGGGGGCTCGAGCAATCAGCCCCAGCATTTT. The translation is CAISESGGGSSNQPQHF.